Described below is a single T cell receptor (beta chain) sequence and its context. Its antigen is as yet unknown. The data stem from a study of CD4+ T cells in melanoma. Broader study findings: A reported correlation linked neoantigen-specific CD4+ T cells to CD8+, macrophage and B cell function. Neoantigen-specific CD4+ T cells in melanoma reportedly had diverse differentiation states.

The table came from immunoSEQ multiplex PCR; TCRdb's copy has only in-frame clones and leaves some out. Among 120,000 to 150,000 clones, approximately 91% were seen once, and the ten largest hold less than 2%. The receptor comes from a human donor with melanoma.

The CDR3 loop is CASSLELPDGVETQYF. The CDR3 nucleotides are TGTGCCAGCAGCTTAGAACTTCCGGACGGGGTAGAGACCCAGTACTTC. V is TRBV7-8 and J is TRBJ2-5, with D possibly being TRBD2 (5 bases). Germline lookup yields CDR1 SGHVS and CDR2 FQNEAQ. V lost 1 base to trimming and J lost 4 bases, with 16 bases between them. This CDR3 contains 16 residues.